The present TCR beta chain was sequenced within a study of blood T cell repertoires in COVID-19. Looking at the study overall: Specimens from acute and convalescent COVID-19 originated in the United States, Italy and Spain.

TCRdb's copy holds only in-frame clones and misses some; the assay was immunoSEQ multiplex PCR. The profile shows approximately 77,000 clones, 86% of them singletons. Looked up from germline, CDR1 is MNHEY and CDR2 is SMNVEV (reference sequence). The CDR3 is 16 residues long. Trimming removed 2 bases at V and 5 bases at J, with 13 bases between. Material: peripheral blood. The chain uses TRBV27 and TRBJ1-6; no clear D. This clonotype originated in a man in his thirties or forties with acute or convalescent COVID-19. Written as DNA, the CDR3 is TGTGCCAGCAGTTTAGGATACAGTCTCAATAATTCACCCCTCCACTTT. Its translation: CASSLGYSLNNSPLHF.